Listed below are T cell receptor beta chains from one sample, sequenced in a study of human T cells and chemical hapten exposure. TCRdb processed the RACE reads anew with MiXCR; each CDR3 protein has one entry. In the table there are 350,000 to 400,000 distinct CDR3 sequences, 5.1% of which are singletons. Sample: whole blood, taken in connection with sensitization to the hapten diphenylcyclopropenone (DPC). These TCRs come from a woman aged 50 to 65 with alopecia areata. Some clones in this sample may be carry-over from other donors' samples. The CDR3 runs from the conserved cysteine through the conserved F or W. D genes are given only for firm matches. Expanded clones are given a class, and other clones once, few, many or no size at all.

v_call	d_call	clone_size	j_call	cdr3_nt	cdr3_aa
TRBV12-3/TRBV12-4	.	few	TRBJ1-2	TGTGCCAGCAGTTTTACTAACTATGGCTACACCTTC	CASSFTNYGYTF
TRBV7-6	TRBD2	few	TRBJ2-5	TGTGCCAGCAGCCCATCTACCACCGGGACTAGCAGGGAAGAGACCCAGTACTTC	CASSPSTTGTSREETQYF
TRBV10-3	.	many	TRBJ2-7	TGTGCCATCAGCGCACAGGGTCCCCCCTCCTACGAGCAGTACTTC	CAISAQGPPSYEQYF
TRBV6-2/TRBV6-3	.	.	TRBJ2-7	TGTGCCAGCAGTTACAGAAGTGGGGAGACCTACGAGCAGTACTTC	CASSYRSGETYEQYF
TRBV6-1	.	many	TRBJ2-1	TGTGCCAGCAACGAAGGAGGGGCCGGGTCCAATGAGCAGTTCTTC	CASNEGGAGSNEQFF
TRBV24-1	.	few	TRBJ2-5	TGTGCCACCAGTGACCACGCCGAGACCCAGTACTTC	CATSDHAETQYF
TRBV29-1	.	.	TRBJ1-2	TGCAGCGTAATACAGGTCTATGGCTACACCTTC	CSVIQVYGYTF
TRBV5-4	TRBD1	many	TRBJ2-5	TGTGCCAGCAGCCTGCCGACAGGGGCAGGGGCAGCGACCCAGTACTTC	CASSLPTGAGAATQYF
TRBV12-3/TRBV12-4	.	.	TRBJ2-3	TGTGCCAGCAAAGAGGGTAGCGCTGATACGCAGTATTTT	CASKEGSADTQYF
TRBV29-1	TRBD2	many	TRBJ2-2	TGCAGCGTTGTACTAGCGGGAGAGACGAACACCGGGGAGCTGTTTTTT	CSVVLAGETNTGELFF
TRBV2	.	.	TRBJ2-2	TGTGCCAGCAGTTCCGAGGGACGACAGTACACCGGGGAGCTGTTTTTT	CASSSEGRQYTGELFF
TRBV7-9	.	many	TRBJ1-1	TGTGCCAGCAGCCTCCGGACGGCCATGAACACTGAAGCTTTCTTT	CASSLRTAMNTEAFF
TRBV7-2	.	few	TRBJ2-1	TGTGCCAGCAGCTTAAACCGACGCAATGAGCAGTTCTTC	CASSLNRRNEQFF
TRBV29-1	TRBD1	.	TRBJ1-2	TGCAGCGGCAAACAGGGGGCCTATGGCTACACCTTC	CSGKQGAYGYTF
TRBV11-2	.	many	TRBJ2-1	TGTGCCAGCAGCTTCACTGGGGGGGCTCCCTACAATGAGCAGTTCTTC	CASSFTGGAPYNEQFF
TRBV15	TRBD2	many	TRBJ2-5	TGTGCCACCAGCAGATCTAGCGGGAGCGGTGAAGAGACCCAGTACTTC	CATSRSSGSGEETQYF
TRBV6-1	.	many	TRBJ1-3	TGTGCCAGCAGTGAAGCGCGGCTCTCTGGAAACACCATATATTTT	CASSEARLSGNTIYF
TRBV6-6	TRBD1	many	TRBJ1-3	TGTGCCAGCAGCCTTTCGACAGGGAGCTCTGGAAACACCATATATTTT	CASSLSTGSSGNTIYF
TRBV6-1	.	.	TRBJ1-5	TGTGCCAGCCAGGGGAATCAGCCCCAGCATTTT	CASQGNQPQHF
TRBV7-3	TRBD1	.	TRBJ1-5	TGTGCCAGCAGCGACGGACAGGGTCAGCCCCAGCATTTT	CASSDGQGQPQHF
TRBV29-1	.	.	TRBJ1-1	TGCAGCGCCGAAGGGGGGGCGCGGACTGAAGCTTTCTTT	CSAEGGARTEAFF
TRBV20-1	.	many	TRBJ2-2	TGCAGTGCTAGCGAAGAGGGCTACCCGATGGCCGGGGAGCTGTTTTTT	CSASEEGYPMAGELFF
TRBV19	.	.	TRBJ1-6	TGTGCCAGTAGTCGGGGCAGGGAAGATTCACCCCTCCACTTT	CASSRGREDSPLHF
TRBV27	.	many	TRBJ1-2	TGTGCCAGCAGTTTCTCAGGAAACTATGGCTACACCTTC	CASSFSGNYGYTF
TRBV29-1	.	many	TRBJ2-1	TGCAGCTCAGCACACAATGAGCAGTTCTTC	CSSAHNEQFF
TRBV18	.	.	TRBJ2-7	TGTGCCAGCTCACCATCTGACAGTCGAGGGGTCGAGCAGTACTTC	CASSPSDSRGVEQYF
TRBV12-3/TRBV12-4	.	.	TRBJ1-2	TGTGCCAGCAGGTCCGACAGGACTTTTAACTATGGCTACACCTTC	CASRSDRTFNYGYTF
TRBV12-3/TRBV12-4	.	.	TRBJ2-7	TGTGCCAGCAGTTTGAACATCCACGAGCAGTACTTC	CASSLNIHEQYF
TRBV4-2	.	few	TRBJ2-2	TGTGCCAGCAGCCCCGACGGCGGGGAGCTGTTTTTT	CASSPDGGELFF
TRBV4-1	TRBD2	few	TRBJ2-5	TGCGCCAGCAGCCAAGAAGTAGCGGGGGGGCCGAAGACCCAGTACTTC	CASSQEVAGGPKTQYF
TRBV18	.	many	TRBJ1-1	TGTGCCAGCTCACCCGGGCAGAACACTGAAGCTTTCTTT	CASSPGQNTEAFF
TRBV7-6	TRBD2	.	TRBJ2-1	TGTGCCAGCAGCTTAAGGAGGGGAGGGACTAGCGGCACCCCCTTCTTC	CASSLRRGGTSGTPFF
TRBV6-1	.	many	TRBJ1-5	TGTGCCAGCAGGGGAGTGGCAGGTAGCAATCAGCCCCAGCATTTT	CASRGVAGSNQPQHF
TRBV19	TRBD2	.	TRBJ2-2	TGTGCCAGCGGGAGGATTAACACCGGGGAGCTGTTTTTT	CASGRINTGELFF
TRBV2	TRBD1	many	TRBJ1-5	TGTGCCAGCAGGGGACAGGGCAATCAGCCCCAGCATTTT	CASRGQGNQPQHF
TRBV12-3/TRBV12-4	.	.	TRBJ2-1	TGTGCCAGCAGATCACCGGGACTTGGACTCAATGAGCAGTTCTTC	CASRSPGLGLNEQFF
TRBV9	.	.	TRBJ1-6	TGTGCCAGCAGCGGGGACGGGAAGGCGGATAATTCACCCCTCCACTTT	CASSGDGKADNSPLHF
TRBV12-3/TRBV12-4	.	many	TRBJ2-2	TGTGCCAGCAGCTTTACTAGAGGGACCGGGGAGCTGTTTTTT	CASSFTRGTGELFF
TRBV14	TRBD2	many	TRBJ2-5	TGTGCCAGCAGCCCGCCGGGACTAGCTTCCGGCGGGACCCAGTACTTC	CASSPPGLASGGTQYF
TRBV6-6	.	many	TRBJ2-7	TGTGCCAGCAAGTGGGAGACAGCTACCTACGAGCAGTACTTC	CASKWETATYEQYF
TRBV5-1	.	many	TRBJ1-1	TGCGCCACCTCCGAGGGGGGTCTCATGAACACTGAAGCTTTCTTT	CATSEGGLMNTEAFF
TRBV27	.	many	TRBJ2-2	TGTGCCAGCAGTTTAAGTAGGAACACCGGGGAGCTGTTTTTT	CASSLSRNTGELFF
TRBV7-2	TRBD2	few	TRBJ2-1	TGTGCCAGCAGCTTAATAACGGGAGGGCGGAAATACGTCGATGAGCAGTTCTTC	CASSLITGGRKYVDEQFF
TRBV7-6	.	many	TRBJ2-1	TGTGCCAGCAGCCCGGAGGGGCTTAGCTCCTACAATGAGCAGTTCTTC	CASSPEGLSSYNEQFF
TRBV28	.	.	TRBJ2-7	TGTGCCAGCTGTCGGGCAGGGGTCGGCGAGCAGTACTTC	CASCRAGVGEQYF
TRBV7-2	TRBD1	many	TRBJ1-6	TGTGCCAGCAACCCTTCAGGGGGGAATTCACCCCTCCACTTT	CASNPSGGNSPLHF
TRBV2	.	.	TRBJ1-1	TGTGCCGGTAGGGGGACTGAAGCTTTCTTT	CAGRGTEAFF